Listed here is a single T cell receptor (beta chain). Assay: immunoSEQ multiplex PCR; the TCRdb copy retains only in-frame clones and omits some. Of around 94,000 clones in the sample, approximately 90% were seen once. The data belong to a study of control samples from healthy donors and cancer patients. Specimen: blood. The receptor was isolated from a woman in her forties or fifties in good health.

The CDR3 here is CASSPVGAGELFF. CDR3 coding DNA: TGTGCCAGCTCACCAGTGGGGGCCGGGGAGCTGTTTTTT. The V call is TRBV18, the J call TRBJ2-2; D is perhaps TRBD1 or TRBD2 (5 bases each). Trimming took off 2 bases at V and 6 bases at J, with 7 bases between the two ends. The CDR3 consists of 13 residues. Germline CDR1 reads KGHSH; CDR2 reads LQKENI.